This TCR beta chain appears in the sequencing data of a study of blood T cell repertoires in COVID-19. The overall study: Samples of COVID-19 (acute and convalescent) were obtained from the United States, Italy and Spain. The cDNA or gDNA used as material had been derived from T cells, B-cell-depleted T cells, or PBMCs.

Followed longitudinally, the Seattle patients had been enrolled during active infection. CDR1 SGHTA and CDR2 FQGNSA come from the germline V gene. The trim removed 3 bases at V and 0 bases at J, leaving 4 bases unmatched. This CDR3 region has 15 residues. Sequenced by immunoSEQ multiplex PCR; TCRdb stores in-frame clones only, minus some. The data show 150,000 to 180,000 clones, under 85% seen once. This clone was picked up one time. The clonotype was recovered from a man in his 60s with COVID-19, enrolled during active disease. The gene calls are TRBV7-2 and TRBJ2-7, with TRBD1 matching over 8 bases. Specimen: peripheral blood. The CDR3 nucleotides are TGTGCCAGCAGCTTGGACAGGGTGAACTCCTACGAGCAGTACTTC. The encoded protein is CASSLDRVNSYEQYF. The whole variable domain, filled in from reference TRBV7-2 and TRBJ2-7, reads GAGVSQSPSNKVTEKGKDVELRCDPISGHTALYWYRQSLGQGLEFLIYFQGNSAPDKSGLPSDRFSAERTGGSVSTLTIQRTQQEDSAVYLCASSLDRVNSYEQYFGPGTRLTVT.